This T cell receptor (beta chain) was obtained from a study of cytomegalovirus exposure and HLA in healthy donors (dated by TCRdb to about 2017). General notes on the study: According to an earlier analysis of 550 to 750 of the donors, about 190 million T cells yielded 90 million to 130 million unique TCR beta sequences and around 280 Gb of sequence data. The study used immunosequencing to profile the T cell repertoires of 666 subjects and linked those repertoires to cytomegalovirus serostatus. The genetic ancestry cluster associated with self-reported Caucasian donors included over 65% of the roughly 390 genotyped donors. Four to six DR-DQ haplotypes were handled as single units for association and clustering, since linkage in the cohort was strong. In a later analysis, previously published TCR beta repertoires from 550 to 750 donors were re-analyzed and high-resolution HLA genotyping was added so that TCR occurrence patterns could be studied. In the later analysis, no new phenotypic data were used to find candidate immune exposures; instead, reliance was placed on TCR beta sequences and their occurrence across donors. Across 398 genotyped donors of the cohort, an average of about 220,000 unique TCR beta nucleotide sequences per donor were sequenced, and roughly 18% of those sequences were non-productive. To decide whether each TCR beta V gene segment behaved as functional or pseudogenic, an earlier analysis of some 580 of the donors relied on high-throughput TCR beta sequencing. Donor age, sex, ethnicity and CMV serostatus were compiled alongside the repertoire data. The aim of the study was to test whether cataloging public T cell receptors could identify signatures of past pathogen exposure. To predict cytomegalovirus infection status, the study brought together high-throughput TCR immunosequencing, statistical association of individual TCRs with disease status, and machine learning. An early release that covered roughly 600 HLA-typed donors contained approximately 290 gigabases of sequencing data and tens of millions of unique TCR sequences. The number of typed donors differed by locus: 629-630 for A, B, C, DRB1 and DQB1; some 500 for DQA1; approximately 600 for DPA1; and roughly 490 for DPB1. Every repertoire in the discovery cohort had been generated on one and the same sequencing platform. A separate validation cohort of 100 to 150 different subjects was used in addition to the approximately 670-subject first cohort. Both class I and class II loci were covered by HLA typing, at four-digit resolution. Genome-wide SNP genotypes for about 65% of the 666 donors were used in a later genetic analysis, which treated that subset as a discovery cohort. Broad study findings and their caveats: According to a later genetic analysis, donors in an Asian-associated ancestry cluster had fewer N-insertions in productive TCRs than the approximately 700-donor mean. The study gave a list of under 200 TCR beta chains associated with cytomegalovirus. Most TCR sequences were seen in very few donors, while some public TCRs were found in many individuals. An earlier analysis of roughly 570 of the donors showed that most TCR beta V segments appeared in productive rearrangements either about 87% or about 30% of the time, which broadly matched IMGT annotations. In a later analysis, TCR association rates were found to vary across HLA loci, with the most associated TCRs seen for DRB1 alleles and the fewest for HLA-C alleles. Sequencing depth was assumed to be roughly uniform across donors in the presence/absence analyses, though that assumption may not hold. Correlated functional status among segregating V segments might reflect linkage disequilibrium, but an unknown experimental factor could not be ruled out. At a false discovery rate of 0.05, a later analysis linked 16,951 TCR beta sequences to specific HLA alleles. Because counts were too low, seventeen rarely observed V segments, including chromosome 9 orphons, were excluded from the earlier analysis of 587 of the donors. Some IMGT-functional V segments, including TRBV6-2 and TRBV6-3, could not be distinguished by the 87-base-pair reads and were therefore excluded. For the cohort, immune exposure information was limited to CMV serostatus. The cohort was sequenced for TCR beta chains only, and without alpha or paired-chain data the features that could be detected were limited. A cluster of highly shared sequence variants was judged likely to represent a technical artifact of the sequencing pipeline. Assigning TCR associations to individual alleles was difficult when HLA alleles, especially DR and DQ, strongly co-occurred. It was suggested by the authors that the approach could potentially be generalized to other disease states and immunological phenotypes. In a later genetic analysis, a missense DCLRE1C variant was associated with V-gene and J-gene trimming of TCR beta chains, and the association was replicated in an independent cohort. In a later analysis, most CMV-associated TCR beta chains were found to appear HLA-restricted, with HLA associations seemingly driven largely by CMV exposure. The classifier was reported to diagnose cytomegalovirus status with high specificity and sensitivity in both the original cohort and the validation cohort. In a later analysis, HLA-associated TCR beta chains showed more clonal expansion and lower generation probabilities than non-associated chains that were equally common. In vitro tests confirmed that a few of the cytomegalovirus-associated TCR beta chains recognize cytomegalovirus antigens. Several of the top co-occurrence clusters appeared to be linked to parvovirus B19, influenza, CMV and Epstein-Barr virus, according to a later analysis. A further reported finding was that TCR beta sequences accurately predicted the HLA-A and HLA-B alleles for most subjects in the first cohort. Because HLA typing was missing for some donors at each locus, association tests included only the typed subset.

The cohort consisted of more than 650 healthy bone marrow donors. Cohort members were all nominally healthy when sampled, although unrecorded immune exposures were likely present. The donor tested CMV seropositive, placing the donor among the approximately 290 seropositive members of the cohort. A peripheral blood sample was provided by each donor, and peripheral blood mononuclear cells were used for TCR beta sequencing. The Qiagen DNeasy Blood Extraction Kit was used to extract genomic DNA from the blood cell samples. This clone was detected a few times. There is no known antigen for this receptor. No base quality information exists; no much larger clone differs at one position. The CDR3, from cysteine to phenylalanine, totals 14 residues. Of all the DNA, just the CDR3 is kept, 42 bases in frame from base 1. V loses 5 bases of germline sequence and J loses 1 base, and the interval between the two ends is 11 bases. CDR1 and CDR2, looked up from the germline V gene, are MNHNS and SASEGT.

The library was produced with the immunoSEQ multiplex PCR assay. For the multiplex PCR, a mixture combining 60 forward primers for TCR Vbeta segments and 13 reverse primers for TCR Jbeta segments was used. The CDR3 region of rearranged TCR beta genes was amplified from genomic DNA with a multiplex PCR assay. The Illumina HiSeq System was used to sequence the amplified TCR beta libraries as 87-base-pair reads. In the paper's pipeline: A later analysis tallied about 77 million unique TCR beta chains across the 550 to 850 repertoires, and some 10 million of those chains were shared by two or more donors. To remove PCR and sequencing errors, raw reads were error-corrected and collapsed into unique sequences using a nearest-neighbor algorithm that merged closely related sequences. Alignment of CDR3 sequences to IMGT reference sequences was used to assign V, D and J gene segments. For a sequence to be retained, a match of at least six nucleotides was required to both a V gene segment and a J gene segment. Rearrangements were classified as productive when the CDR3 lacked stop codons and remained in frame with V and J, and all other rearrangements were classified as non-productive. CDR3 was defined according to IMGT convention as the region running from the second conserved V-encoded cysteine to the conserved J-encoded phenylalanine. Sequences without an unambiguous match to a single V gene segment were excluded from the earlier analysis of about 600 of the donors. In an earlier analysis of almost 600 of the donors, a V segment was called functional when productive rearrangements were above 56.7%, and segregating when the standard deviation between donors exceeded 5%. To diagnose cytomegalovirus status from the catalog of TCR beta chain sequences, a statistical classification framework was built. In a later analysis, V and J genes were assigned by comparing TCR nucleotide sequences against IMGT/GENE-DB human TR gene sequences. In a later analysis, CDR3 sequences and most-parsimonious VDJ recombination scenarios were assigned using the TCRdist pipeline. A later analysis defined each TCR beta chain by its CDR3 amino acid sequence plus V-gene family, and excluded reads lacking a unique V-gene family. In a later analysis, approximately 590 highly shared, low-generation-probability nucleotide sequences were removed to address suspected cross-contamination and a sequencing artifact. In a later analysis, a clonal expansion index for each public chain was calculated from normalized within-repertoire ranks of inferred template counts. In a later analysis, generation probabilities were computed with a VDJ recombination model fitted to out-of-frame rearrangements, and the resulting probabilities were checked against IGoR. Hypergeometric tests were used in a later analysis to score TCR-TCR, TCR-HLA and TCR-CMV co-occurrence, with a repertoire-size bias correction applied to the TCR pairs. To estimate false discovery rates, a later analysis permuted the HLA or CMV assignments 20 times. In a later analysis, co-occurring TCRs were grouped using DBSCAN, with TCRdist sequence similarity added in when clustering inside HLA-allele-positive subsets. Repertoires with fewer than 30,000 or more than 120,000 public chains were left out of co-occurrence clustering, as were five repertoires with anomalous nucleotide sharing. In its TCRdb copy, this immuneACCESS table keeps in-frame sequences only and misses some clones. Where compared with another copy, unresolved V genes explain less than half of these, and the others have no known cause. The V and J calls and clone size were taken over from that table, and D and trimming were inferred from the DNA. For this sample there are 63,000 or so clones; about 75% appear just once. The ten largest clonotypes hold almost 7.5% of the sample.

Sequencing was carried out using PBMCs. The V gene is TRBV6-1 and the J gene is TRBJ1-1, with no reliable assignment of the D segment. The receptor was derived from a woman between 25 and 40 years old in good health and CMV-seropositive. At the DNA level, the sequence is TGTGCCAGCAGTCCCACCCCCAGGAACACTGAAGCTTTCTTT. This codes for CASSPTPRNTEAFF.